The entry below gives a single T cell receptor beta chain sequence along with its context. The sample belongs to a study of T cells after yellow fever vaccination. The CDR3 covers 14 residues. V was clipped by 7 bases and J by 5 bases, with 17 bases between them. The 5'RACE template-switching step produced TCR cDNA and added a universal primer site and UMIs. Via MiXCR, TCRdb re-called the 5' RACE reads, giving one row per CDR3 protein. The sample lists 450,000 to 550,000 distinct CDR3 sequences; 21% were seen once. The sequencing used PBMCs, collected about 20 days after the first yellow fever vaccination. The chain has TRBV12-3 or TRBV12-4 and TRBJ1-2; a possible D gene is TRBD1 (6 bases). This TCR was recovered from a young man who received the YFV17D yellow fever vaccine. The CDR3 DNA follows: TGTGCCAGCAACCGGGAGGGGGGCTATTATGGCTACACCTTC. Residues: CASNREGGYYGYTF.